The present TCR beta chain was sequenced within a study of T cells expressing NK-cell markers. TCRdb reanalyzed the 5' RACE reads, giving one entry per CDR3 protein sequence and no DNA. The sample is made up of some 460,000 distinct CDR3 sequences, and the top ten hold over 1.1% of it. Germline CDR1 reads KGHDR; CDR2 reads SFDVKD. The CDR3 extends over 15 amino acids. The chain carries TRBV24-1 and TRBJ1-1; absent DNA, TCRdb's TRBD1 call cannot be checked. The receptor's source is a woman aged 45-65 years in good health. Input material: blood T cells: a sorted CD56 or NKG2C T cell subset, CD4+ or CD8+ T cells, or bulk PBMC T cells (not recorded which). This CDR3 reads CATSPAGWGNTEAFF.